These 29 T cell receptor beta chains originate from one sample sequenced in a study of T cells after yellow fever vaccination. One entry per CDR3 protein, called by TCRdb with MiXCR from the 5' RACE reads. The sample lists 250,000 or so distinct CDR3 sequences; approximately 3.5% were seen once. The source was PBMCs, collected 15 days after the yellow fever booster vaccination. All receptors derive from a man aged 18 to 29 who received the YFV17D yellow fever vaccine.

This clonotype was seen many times. The rearrangement joins TRBV27 to TRBJ2-1; the D is unclear. Trimming left V 11 bases short and J 9 bases short, with 14 bases between. Germline values: CDR1 MNHEY, CDR2 SMNVEV (reference sequence). The CDR3 has 11 residues. The CDR3 nucleotides read TGTGCCGGACCCCGTCTAGGTGAGCAGTTCTTC. This gives the protein CAGPRLGEQFF.

This clonotype was found many times. The chain carries TRBV11-2 and TRBJ1-5; D is unresolved. Trimming took 5 bases from V and 4 from J, leaving 9 bases between them. The CDR3 runs to 13 residues. CDR1 SGHAT and CDR2 FQNNGV come from the germline V gene. The CDR3 nucleotides are TGTGCCAGCAGCCCCGATGGGAATCAGCCCCAGCATTTT. Translation gives CASSPDGNQPQHF.

This clonotype appeared many times. The chain couples TRBV7-2 to TRBJ2-7, with D unresolved. CDR3 size: 15 residues. The germline V gene encodes CDR1 SGHTA and CDR2 FQGNSA. V gave up 7 bases and J gave up 0 bases, with 16 bases separating them. CDR3 sequence (DNA): TGTGCCAGCAACTACCCCAGCGTCCACTCCTACGAGCAGTACTTC. The encoded protein is CASNYPSVHSYEQYF.

The sample holds many counts of this clonotype. The chain combines TRBV6-6 with TRBJ1-1; D gene uncertain. CDR1 is MNHNY and CDR2 is SVGAGI in the germline V gene (reference sequence). The CDR3 contains 15 residues. The V end lost 5 bases, the J end lost 3 bases, and 16 bases lay between the germline ends. The chain's CDR3 is CASSTPDMGDTEAFF. CDR3 sequence (DNA): TGTGCCAGCAGTACGCCAGACATGGGTGACACTGAAGCTTTCTTT.

This clonotype was detected many times. The V and J genes are TRBV29-1 and TRBJ2-2; possible D gene TRBD1, 5 bases. The CDR3 is 13 residues long. Trimming took 4 bases from V and 3 from J, leaving 9 bases between them. Germline CDR1 SQVTM, CDR2 ANQGSEA. DNA of the CDR3: TGCAGCGTTGTAAGGGGCGACACCGGGGAGCTGTTTTTT. The encoded protein is CSVVRGDTGELFF.

Of note for this clonotype: A much larger clonotype is one base distant, so this may be a read error. CDR3 sequence reads: CASSVSNEEFF. CDR3 in DNA: TGTGCCAGCAGCGTGAGTAATGAGGAGTTCTTC. The V gene is TRBV9, the J gene TRBJ2-1; D remains unclear. This CDR3 is built from 11 residues. Germline lookup yields CDR1 SGDLS and CDR2 YYNGEE.

This clonotype was seen repeatedly, ten times or more. The rearrangement links TRBV20-1 to TRBJ1-2; D remains unclear. Trimming shortened V by 6 bases and J by 5 bases, and 16 bases separated the two germline ends. Germline values: CDR1 DFQATT, CDR2 SNEGSKA (reference sequence). The CDR3 sequence is 13 residues long. The CDR3 here is CSAKATSGYGYTF. CDR3 DNA sequence: TGCAGTGCCAAAGCCACTAGTGGTTATGGCTACACCTTC.

This clonotype was counted many times. The genes are TRBV2 and TRBJ2-2; perhaps TRBD2 as D (6 bases). With 4 bases removed from V and 4 bases from J, the gap between germline ends came to 13 bases. CDR3 length: 15 amino acids. Per germline, CDR1 SNHLY and CDR2 FYNNEI. CDR3 sequence: CASSVAGRGTGELFF. DNA of the CDR3: TGTGCCAGCAGTGTGGCGGGGCGGGGCACCGGGGAGCTGTTTTTT.

The genes are TRBV20-1 and TRBJ2-3; 8 nucleotides line up with TRBD2. The CDR3 extends over 18 amino acids. V was clipped by 0 bases and J by 0 bases; unmatched bases: 11. CDR1 is DFQATT and CDR2 is SNEGSKA in the germline V gene (reference sequence). The CDR3 sequence is CSARDGMSGGLSTDTQYF. The CDR3 DNA is TGCAGTGCTAGAGATGGGATGAGCGGGGGCCTTAGCACAGATACGCAGTATTTT.

There are many counts of this clonotype. The chain uses TRBV4-3 and TRBJ2-3; no firm D call. Between the trimmed V and J ends, which lost 6 bases and 4 bases, there was a span of 11 bases. This CDR3 has 13 residues. The germline gives CDR1 LGHNA, CDR2 YSLEER. The CDR3 region is CASRSLGSDTQYF. The DNA of the CDR3 is TGCGCCAGCAGGTCTTTGGGTTCAGATACGCAGTATTTT.

This clonotype was seen many times. The rearrangement joins TRBV4-2 to TRBJ2-1, with a possible D match to TRBD2 (6 bases). The germline CDR1 and CDR2 sequences are LGHNA and YNFKEQ. This CDR3 comprises 15 residues. V was pared by 5 bases and J by 7 bases, with 18 bases between. The DNA for the CDR3 is TGTGCCAGCAGCTTTGGCGGGGAATATTTTAATGAGCAGTTCTTC. Its translation is CASSFGGEYFNEQFF.

This clonotype was recorded at least ten times. This chain connects TRBV5-1 to TRBJ2-3, with D unresolved. Germline values: CDR1 SGHRS, CDR2 YFSETQ. This CDR3 contains 14 residues. Trimming took off 4 bases at V and 4 bases at J, with 13 bases between the two ends. CDR3 nucleotide sequence: TGCGCCAGCAGCCCACTCCTTCGCGCAGATACGCAGTATTTT. Its translation: CASSPLLRADTQYF.

The V gene is TRBV7-6, the J gene TRBJ2-3; TRBD2 agrees at 8 bases. Germline V gene data show CDR1 as SGHVS and CDR2 as FNYEAQ. J gave up 2 bases and V 5 bases, and 3 bases lay outside the gene matches. The CDR3 length is 14 residues. The CDR3 sequence is CASSLSGNTDTQYF. The CDR3 region has the DNA TGTGCCAGCAGCCTTAGCGGGAACACAGATACGCAGTATTTT.

This clonotype has ten or more counts. V and J are TRBV20-1 and TRBJ2-3; D is perhaps TRBD1 or TRBD2 (5 bases each). The CDR3 spans 14 residues. Germline V CDR1 and CDR2: DFQATT, SNEGSKA (reference sequence). Trimming took 5 bases from V and 1 from J, leaving 13 bases between them. The CDR3 sequence is CSAGGGRGTDTQYF. CDR3 coding DNA: TGCAGTGCTGGGGGTGGGCGTGGCACAGATACGCAGTATTTT.

The table lists this clonotype with many counts. This chain links TRBV4-2 with TRBJ1-2, with D tentatively TRBD1 (6 bases). The length of the CDR3 is 12 residues. V dropped 6 bases and J dropped 8 bases, with 13 bases sitting between them. Germline CDR1 is LGHNA and CDR2 is YNFKEQ. CDR3 sequence (DNA): TGTGCCAGCAGTAACAGGGAATCGGGCTACACCTTC. Translated: CASSNRESGYTF.

This clonotype came up many times. The genes are TRBV12-3 or TRBV12-4 and TRBJ1-1; D remains ambiguous. CDR3 length: 15 residues. V was trimmed by 5 bases and J by 4 bases, leaving 17 bases between them. The CDR3 protein is CASSPHMGLITEAFF. CDR3 DNA sequence: TGTGCCAGCAGTCCCCATATGGGCTTAATCACTGAAGCTTTCTTT.

This clonotype has ten or more counts. The rearrangement links TRBV12-3 or TRBV12-4 to TRBJ2-7; D is perhaps TRBD1 (6 bases). This CDR3 comprises 14 residues. Trimming cost V 6 bases and J 1 base, with 13 bases left between them. The CDR3 region is CASRVTGASYEQYF. CDR3 bases: TGTGCCAGCAGGGTGACAGGAGCGTCCTACGAGCAGTACTTC.

The sample holds many counts of this clonotype. The chain carries TRBV4-3 and TRBJ2-1, with D tentatively TRBD2 (6 bases). The CDR3 length is 17 residues. Trimming removed 3 bases at V and 0 bases at J, with 15 bases between. Germline values: CDR1 LGHNA, CDR2 YSLEER. The chain's CDR3 is CASSHRTGLSSYNEQFF. The CDR3 DNA follows: TGCGCCAGCAGCCACCGCACGGGACTCAGCTCCTACAATGAGCAGTTCTTC.

This clonotype was detected ten times or more. The V gene is TRBV15, the J gene TRBJ1-6; no clear D. V gave up 3 bases and J gave up 7 bases, with 4 bases separating them. Germline assignment: CDR1 LNHNV and CDR2 YYDKDF (reference sequence). The CDR3 covers 12 residues. CDR3 amino acids: CATSRENSPLHF. CDR3 nucleotides: TGTGCCACCAGCAGGGAAAATTCACCCCTCCACTTT.

The table lists this clonotype with many counts. V usage is TRBV12-5 and J usage is TRBJ2-1, with 7 bases fitting TRBD1. J lost 6 bases, V lost 5 bases, and 7 bases had no gene match. Germline V CDR1 and CDR2: LGHNT, FRNRAP. This CDR3 comprises 14 residues. Here the CDR3 reads CASGPDRWGNEQFF. The CDR3 DNA reads as TGTGCTAGTGGTCCGGACAGGTGGGGCAATGAGCAGTTCTTC.

About this clonotype: A clone one base away is much larger, so this may be a read error. This rearrangement joins TRBV6-1 to TRBJ1-1; 8 bases match TRBD1. CDR1 and CDR2 (germline): MNHNS, SASEGT. This CDR3 region has 15 residues. CDR3 sequence (DNA): TGTGCCAGCAGTGAAATGGACAGGGTGGCCACTGAAGCTATCTTT. Translation gives CASSEMDRVATEAIF.

This clonotype occurred many times. The chain's CDR3 is CASSSSAEKLFF. Here the CDR3 DNA reads TGTGCCAGCAGCTCATCGGCTGAAAAACTGTTTTTT. The chain links TRBV7-2 to TRBJ1-4; D unresolved. The CDR3 has 12 amino acids. Germline V gene lookup returns CDR1 SGHTA and CDR2 FQGNSA. The ends were cut back, 4 bases at V and 7 bases at J, with 7 bases in the middle.

There are many counts of this clonotype. The chain employs TRBV18 and TRBJ1-1; D gene unclear. Germline assignment: CDR1 KGHSH and CDR2 LQKENI. CDR3 length equals 13 residues. The V end was cut by 3 bases, the J end by 7 bases, with 12 bases between. The CDR3 spells CASSPSRQLEAFF. CDR3 DNA sequence: TGTGCCAGCTCACCCTCCCGCCAACTTGAAGCTTTCTTT. Filled out from reference TRBV18 and TRBJ1-1, the complete variable domain reads NAGVMQNPRHLVRRRGQEARLRCSPMKGHSHVYWYRQLPEEGLKFMVYLQKENIIDESGMPKERFSAEFPKEGPSILRIQQVVRGDSAAYFCASSPSRQLEAFFGQGTRLTVV.

There are many counts of this clonotype. The chain is built from TRBV20-1 and TRBJ1-1, with D hard to call. Germline lookup yields CDR1 DFQATT and CDR2 SNEGSKA (reference sequence). CDR3 length equals 13 residues. V dropped 0 bases and J dropped 7 bases, with 12 bases sitting between them. CDR3 in DNA: TGCAGTGCTAGAGACTCTTACTTGGGTGAAGCTTTCTTT. Translating gives CSARDSYLGEAFF.

This clonotype has a count of ten or more. This sequence joins TRBV4-1 and TRBJ1-1; TRBD1 is a possible D gene (5 bases). The germline gives CDR1 MGHRA, CDR2 YSYEKL. The V end lost 0 bases, the J end lost 4 bases, and 18 bases lay between the germline ends. CDR3 length equals 17 residues. Here the CDR3 reads CASSQEFPRDVRTEAFF. The DNA of the CDR3 is TGCGCCAGCAGCCAAGAGTTCCCCAGGGACGTCCGCACTGAAGCTTTCTTT.

This clonotype occurred many times. V is TRBV14 and J is TRBJ2-3; D unclear. Germline CDR1 is SGHDN and CDR2 is FVKESK. V lost 4 bases and J 6 bases, leaving 8 bases between the germline ends. This CDR3 has 12 residues. Written as DNA, the CDR3 is TGTGCCAGCAGCCGGTTTCGGGATACGCAGTATTTT. It specifies CASSRFRDTQYF.

The chain links TRBV5-6 to TRBJ2-3, with D perhaps assigned TRBD1 or TRBD2 (5 bases each). Germline lookup yields CDR1 SGHDT and CDR2 YYEEEE. The CDR3 is 17 amino acids. V dropped 0 bases and J dropped 5 bases, with 19 bases sitting between them. For the CDR3, the DNA is TGTGCCAGCAGCTTGGACTATTTCGGGACCACTGAAGATACGCAGTATTTT. Protein: CASSLDYFGTTEDTQYF.

This clonotype was seen ten or more times. The chain links TRBV13 to TRBJ2-7; unclear D gene. The CDR3 loop spans 17 amino acids. The V and J ends lost 1 base and 0 bases respectively, with 16 bases between them. Germline CDR1 and CDR2: PRHDT and FYEKMQ (reference sequence). This CDR3 is CASSLERPGASSYEQYF. CDR3 nucleotide sequence: TGTGCCAGCAGCTTAGAACGCCCGGGTGCTAGCTCCTACGAGCAGTACTTC.

This clonotype was picked up many times. The genes are TRBV12-3 or TRBV12-4 and TRBJ1-2, with D unresolved. The ends were cut back, 3 bases at V and 7 bases at J, with 12 bases in the middle. This CDR3 spans 13 amino acids. The CDR3 loop is CASSFDVGRGYTF. For the CDR3, the DNA is TGTGCCAGCAGTTTTGACGTCGGTCGTGGCTACACCTTC.